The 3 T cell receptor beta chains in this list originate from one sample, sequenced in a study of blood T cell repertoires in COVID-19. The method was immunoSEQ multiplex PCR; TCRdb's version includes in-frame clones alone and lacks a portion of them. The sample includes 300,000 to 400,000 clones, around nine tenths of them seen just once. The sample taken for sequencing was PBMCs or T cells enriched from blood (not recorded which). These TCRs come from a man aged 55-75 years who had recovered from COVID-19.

The CDR3 sequence: CASSSGGPYNEQFF. The CDR3 coding sequence is TGTGCCAGCAGCAGCGGGGGGCCCTACAATGAGCAGTTCTTC. The V and J genes are TRBV13 and TRBJ2-1; 9 positions agree with TRBD2. This CDR3 spans 14 amino acids. Per germline, CDR1 PRHDT and CDR2 FYEKMQ (reference sequence). V trimming: 5 bases; J trimming: 2 bases; junction bases outside the gene matches: 1.

The CDR3 DNA reads TGTGCAAGTCGCTTAGCGTGCAGGGCTAACTATGGCTACACCTTC. It specifies CASRLACRANYGYTF. The chain carries TRBV12-2 and TRBJ1-2; TRBD1 is taken as the D call from the table, unchecked against the DNA. TRBV12-2 constitutes a pseudogene. The length of the CDR3 is 15 residues.

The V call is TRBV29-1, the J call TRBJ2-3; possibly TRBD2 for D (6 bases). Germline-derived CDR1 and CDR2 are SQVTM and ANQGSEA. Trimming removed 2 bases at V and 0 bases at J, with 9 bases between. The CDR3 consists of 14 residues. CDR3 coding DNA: TGCAGCGTTGAAAAGGGACTTAGCACAGATACGCAGTATTTT. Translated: CSVEKGLSTDTQYF.